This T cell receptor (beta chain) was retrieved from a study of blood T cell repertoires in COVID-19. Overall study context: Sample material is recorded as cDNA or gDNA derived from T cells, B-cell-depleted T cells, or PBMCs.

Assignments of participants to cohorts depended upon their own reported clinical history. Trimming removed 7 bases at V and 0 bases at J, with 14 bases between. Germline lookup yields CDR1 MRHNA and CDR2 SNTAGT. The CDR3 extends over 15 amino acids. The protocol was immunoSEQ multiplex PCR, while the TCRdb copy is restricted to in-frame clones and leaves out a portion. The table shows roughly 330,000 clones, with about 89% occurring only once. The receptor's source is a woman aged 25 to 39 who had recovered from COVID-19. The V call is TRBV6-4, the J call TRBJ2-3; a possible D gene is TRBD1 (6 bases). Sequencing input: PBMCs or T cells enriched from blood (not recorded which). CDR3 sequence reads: CASTLYRVSTDTQYF. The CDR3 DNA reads TGTGCCAGCACACTATACAGGGTTAGCACAGATACGCAGTATTTT.